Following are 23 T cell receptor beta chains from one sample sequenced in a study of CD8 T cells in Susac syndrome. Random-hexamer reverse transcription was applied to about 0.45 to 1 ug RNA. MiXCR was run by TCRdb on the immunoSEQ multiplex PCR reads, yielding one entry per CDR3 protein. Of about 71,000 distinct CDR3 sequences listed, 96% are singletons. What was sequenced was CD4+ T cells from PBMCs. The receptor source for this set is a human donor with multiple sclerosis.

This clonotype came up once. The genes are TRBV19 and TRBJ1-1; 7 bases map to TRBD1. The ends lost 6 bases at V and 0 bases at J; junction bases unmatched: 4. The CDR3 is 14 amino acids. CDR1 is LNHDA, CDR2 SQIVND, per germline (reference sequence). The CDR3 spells CASRNRGMNTEAFF. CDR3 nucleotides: TGTGCCAGTAGAAACAGGGGAATGAACACTGAAGCTTTCTTT.

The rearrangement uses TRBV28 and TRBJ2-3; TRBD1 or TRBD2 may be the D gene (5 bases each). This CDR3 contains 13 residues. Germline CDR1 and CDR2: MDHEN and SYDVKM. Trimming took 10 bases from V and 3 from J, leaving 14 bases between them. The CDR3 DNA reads TGTGCCACATTATCGGGGCTGACAGATACGCAGTATTTT. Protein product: CATLSGLTDTQYF.

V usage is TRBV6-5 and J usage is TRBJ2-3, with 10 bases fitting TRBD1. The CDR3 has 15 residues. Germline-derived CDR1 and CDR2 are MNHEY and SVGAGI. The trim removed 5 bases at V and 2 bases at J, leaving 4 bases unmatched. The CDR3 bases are TGTGCCAGCAGTCTTGGACAGGGGGTCACAGATACGCAGTATTTT. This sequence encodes CASSLGQGVTDTQYF.

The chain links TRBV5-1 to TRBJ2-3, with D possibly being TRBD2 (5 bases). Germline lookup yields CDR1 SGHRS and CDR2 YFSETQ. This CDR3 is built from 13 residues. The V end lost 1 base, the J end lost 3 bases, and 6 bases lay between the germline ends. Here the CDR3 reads CASSLSGTDTQYF. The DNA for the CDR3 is TGCGCCAGCAGCTTGTCGGGGACAGATACGCAGTATTTT.

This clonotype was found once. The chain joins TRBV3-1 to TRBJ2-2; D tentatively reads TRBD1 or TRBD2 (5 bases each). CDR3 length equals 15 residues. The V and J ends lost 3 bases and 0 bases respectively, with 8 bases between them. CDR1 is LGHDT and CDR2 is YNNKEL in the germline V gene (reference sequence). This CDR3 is CASSQRGPNTGELFF. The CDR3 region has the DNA TGTGCCAGCAGCCAGAGGGGACCGAACACCGGGGAGCTGTTTTTT.

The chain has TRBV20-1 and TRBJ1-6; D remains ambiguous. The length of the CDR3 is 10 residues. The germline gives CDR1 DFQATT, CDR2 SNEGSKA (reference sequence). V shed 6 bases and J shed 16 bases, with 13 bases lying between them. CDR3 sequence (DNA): TGCAGTGCCGCTGCGGGTTCTCTCCACTTT. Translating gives CSAAAGSLHF.

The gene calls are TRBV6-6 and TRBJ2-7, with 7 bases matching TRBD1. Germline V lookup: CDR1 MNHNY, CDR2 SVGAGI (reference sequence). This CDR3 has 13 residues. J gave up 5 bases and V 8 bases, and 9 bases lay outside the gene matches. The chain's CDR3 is CASLVQGIHEQYF. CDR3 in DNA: TGTGCCAGCCTAGTACAGGGGATCCACGAGCAGTACTTC.

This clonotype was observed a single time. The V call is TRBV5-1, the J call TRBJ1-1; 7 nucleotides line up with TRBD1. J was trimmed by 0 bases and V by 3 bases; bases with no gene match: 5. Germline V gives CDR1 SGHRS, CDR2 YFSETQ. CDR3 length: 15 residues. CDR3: CASSSSGQLNTEAFF. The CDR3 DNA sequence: TGCGCCAGCAGCTCCTCGGGACAGCTGAACACTGAAGCTTTCTTT.

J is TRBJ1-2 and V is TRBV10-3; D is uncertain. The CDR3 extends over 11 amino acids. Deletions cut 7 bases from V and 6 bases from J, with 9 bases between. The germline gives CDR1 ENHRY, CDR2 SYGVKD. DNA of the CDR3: TGTGCCATCACCTCGTCGGATGGCTACACCTTC. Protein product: CAITSSDGYTF.

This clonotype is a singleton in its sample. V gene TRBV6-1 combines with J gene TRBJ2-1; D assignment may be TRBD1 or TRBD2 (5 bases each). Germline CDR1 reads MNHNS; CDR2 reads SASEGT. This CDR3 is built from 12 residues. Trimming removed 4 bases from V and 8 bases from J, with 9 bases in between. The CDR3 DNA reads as TGTGCCAGCAGTGGGGGGTGGGATGAGCAGTTCTTC. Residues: CASSGGWDEQFF.

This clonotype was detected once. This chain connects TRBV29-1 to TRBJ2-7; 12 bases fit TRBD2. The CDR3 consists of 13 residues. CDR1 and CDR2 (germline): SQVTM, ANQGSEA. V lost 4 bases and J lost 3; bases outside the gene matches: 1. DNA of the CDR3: TGCAGCGTTGGGACTAGCGGGGACTACGAGCAGTACTTC. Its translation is CSVGTSGDYEQYF.

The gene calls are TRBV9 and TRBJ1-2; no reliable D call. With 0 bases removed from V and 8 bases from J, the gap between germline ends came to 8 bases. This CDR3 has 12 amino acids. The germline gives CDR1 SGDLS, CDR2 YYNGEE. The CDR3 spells CASSVAWGGYTF. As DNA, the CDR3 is TGTGCCAGCAGCGTAGCATGGGGAGGCTACACCTTC.

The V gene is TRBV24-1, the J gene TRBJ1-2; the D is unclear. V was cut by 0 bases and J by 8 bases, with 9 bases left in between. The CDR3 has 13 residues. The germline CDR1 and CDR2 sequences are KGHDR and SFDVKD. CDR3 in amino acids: CATSDLPGGGYTF. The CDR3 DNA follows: TGTGCCACCAGTGATTTGCCCGGAGGAGGCTACACCTTC.

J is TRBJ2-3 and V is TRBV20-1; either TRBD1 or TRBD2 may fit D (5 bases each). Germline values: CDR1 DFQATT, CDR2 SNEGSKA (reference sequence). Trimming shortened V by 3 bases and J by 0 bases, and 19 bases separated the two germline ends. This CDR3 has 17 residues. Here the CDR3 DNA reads TGCAGTGCTAGGGGACCTTTTGGAACCTCAAGCACAGATACGCAGTATTTT. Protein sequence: CSARGPFGTSSTDTQYF.

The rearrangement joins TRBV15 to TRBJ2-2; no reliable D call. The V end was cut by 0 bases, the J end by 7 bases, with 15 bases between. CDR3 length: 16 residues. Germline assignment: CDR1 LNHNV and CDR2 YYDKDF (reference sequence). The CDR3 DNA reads TGTGCCACCAGCAGAGACCGGGTCCTGAACGGCGGGGAGCTGTTTTTT. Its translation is CATSRDRVLNGGELFF. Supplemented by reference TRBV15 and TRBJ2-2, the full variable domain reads DAMVIQNPRYQVTQFGKPVTLSCSQTLNHNVMYWYQQKSSQAPKLLFHYYDKDFNNEADTPDNFQSRRPNTSFCFLDIRSPGLGDTAMYLCATSRDRVLNGGELFFGEGSRLTVL.

CDR3 loop: CASSLETGFSYGYTF. The CDR3 coding sequence is TGCGCCAGCAGCTTGGAAACAGGGTTCTCCTATGGCTACACCTTC. This sequence joins TRBV5-1 and TRBJ1-2; TRBD1 might be the D (6 bases). Trimming took 0 bases from V and 4 from J, leaving 13 bases between them. This CDR3 spans 15 amino acids. CDR1 SGHRS and CDR2 YFSETQ come from the germline V gene.

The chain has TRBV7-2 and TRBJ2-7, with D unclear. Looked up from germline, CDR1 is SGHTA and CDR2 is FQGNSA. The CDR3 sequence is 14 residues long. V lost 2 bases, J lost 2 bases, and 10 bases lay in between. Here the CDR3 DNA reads TGTGCCAGCAGCTTACGCCTAGGTACCTACGAGCAGTACTTC. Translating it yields CASSLRLGTYEQYF.

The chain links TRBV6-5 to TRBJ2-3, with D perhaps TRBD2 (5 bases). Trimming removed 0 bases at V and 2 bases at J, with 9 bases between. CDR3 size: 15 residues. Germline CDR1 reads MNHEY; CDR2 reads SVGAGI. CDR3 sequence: CASSYSGGLTDTQYF. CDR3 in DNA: TGTGCCAGCAGTTACTCAGGCGGGCTCACAGATACGCAGTATTTT.

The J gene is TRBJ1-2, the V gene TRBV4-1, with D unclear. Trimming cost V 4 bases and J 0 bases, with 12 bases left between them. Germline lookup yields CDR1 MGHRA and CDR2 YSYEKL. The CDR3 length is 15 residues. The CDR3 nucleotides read TGCGCCAGCAGCCCTACCGAGATGACTAACTATGGCTACACCTTC. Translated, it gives CASSPTEMTNYGYTF.

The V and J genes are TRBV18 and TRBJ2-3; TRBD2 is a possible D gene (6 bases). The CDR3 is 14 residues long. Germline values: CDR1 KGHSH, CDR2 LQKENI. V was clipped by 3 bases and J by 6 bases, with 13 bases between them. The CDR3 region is CASSPGTPPDTQYF. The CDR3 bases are TGTGCCAGCTCACCGGGGACTCCGCCCGATACGCAGTATTTT.

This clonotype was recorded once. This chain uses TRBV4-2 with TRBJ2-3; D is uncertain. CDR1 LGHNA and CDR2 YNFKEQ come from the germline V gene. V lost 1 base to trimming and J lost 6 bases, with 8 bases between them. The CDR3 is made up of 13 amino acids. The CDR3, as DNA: TGTGCCAGCAGCCAAGGGCTGGGGGATACGCAGTATTTT. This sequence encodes CASSQGLGDTQYF.

This CDR3 reads CSVGGADTQYF. The CDR3 coding sequence is TGCAGCGTTGGCGGGGCAGATACGCAGTATTTT. V is TRBV29-1 and J is TRBJ2-3, with D perhaps TRBD2 (6 bases). This CDR3 is 11 amino acids long. The germline gives CDR1 SQVTM, CDR2 ANQGSEA. Trimming shortened V by 4 bases and J by 4 bases, and 6 bases separated the two germline ends.

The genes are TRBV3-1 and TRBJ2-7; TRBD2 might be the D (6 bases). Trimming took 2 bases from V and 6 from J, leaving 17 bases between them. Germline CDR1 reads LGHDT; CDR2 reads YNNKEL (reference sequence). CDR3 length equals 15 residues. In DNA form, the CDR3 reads TGTGCCAGCAGCCAACGAGGGAGGACCCTAAGCGAGCAGTACTTC. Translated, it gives CASSQRGRTLSEQYF.